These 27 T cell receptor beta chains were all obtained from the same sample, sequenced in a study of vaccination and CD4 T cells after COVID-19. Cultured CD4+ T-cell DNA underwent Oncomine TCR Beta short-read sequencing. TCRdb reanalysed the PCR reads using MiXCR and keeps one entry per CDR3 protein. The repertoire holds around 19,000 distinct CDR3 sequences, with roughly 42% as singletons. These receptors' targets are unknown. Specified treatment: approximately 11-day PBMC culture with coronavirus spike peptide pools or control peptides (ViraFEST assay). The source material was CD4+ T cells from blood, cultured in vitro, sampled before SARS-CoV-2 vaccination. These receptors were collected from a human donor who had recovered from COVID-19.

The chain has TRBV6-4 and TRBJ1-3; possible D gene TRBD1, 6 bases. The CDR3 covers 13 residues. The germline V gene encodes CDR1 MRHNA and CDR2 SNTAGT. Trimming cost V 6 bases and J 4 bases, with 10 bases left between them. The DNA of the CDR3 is TGTGCCAGCAGCAGGGGAGAGGGAAACACCATATATTTT. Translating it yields CASSRGEGNTIYF.

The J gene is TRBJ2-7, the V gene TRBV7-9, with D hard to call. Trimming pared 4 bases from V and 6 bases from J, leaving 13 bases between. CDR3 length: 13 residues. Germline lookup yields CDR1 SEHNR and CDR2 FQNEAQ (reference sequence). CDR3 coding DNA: TGTGCCAGCAGCTCTAACCCGCCCAGCGAGCAGTACTTC. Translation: CASSSNPPSEQYF.

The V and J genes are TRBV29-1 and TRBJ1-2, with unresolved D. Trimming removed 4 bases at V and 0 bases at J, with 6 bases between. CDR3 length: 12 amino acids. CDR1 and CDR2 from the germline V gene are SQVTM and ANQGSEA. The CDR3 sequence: CSVAAANYGYTF. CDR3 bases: TGCAGCGTTGCCGCCGCTAACTATGGCTACACCTTC.

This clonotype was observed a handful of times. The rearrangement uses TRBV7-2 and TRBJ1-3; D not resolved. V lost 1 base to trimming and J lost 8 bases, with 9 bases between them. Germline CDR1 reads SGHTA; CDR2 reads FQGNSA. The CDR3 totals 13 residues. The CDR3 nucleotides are TGTGCCAGCAGCTTAGTCGCTCTGGACACCATATATTTT. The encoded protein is CASSLVALDTIYF.

The DNA for the CDR3 is TGTGCCAGCACTCAAATGGGGCCCGATGAGCAGTTCTTC. Amino acids: CASTQMGPDEQFF. The V and J genes are TRBV12-3 or TRBV12-4 and TRBJ2-1; tentatively, D is TRBD1 (5 bases). This CDR3 comprises 13 residues. Trimming removed 7 bases from V and 8 bases from J, with 15 bases in between.

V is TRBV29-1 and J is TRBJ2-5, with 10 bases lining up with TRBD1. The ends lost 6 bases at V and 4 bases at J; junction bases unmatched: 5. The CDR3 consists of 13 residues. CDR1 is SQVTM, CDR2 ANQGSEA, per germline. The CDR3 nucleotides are TGCAGCGTCGGACAGGGGGACGGAGAGACCCAGTACTTC. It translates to CSVGQGDGETQYF.

CDR3 region: CALSPGRALYGYTF. The CDR3 coding sequence is TGTGCCCTCTCTCCGGGCAGAGCCCTCTATGGCTACACCTTC. The gene calls are TRBV10-3 and TRBJ1-2, with D unresolved. With 11 bases removed from V and 4 bases from J, the gap between germline ends came to 20 bases. The CDR3 has 14 amino acids. Looked up from germline, CDR1 is ENHRY and CDR2 is SYGVKD.

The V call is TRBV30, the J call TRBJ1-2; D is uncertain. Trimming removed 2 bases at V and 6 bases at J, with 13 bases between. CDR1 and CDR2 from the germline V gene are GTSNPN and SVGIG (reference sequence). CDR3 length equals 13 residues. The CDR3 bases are TGTGCCTGGAGTAGGTCGGGAGCCGATGGCTACACCTTC. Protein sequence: CAWSRSGADGYTF.

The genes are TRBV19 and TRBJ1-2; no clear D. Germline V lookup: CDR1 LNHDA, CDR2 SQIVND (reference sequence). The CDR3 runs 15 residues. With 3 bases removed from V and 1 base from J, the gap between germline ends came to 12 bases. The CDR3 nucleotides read TGTGCCAGTAGTATTTTAGGCAGGAATAACTATGGCTACACCTTC. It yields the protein CASSILGRNNYGYTF.

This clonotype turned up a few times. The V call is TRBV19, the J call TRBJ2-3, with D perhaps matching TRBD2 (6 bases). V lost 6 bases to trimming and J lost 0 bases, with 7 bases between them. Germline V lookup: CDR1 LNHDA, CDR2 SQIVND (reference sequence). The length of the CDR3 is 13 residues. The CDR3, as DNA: TGTGCCAGTAGGGGGACTAGCACAGATACGCAGTATTTT. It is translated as CASRGTSTDTQYF.

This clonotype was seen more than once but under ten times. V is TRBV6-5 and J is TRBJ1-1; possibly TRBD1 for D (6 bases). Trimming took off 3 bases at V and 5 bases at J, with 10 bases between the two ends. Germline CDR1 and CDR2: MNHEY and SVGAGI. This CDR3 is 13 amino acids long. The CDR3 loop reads CASSYSTGTEAFF. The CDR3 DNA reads TGTGCCAGCAGTTATTCGACAGGAACTGAAGCTTTCTTT.

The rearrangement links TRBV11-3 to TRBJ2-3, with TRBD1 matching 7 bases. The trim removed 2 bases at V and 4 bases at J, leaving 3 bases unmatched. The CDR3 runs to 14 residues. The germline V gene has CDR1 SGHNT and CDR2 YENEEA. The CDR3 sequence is CASSLRTGADTQYF. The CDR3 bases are TGTGCCAGCAGCTTACGTACAGGGGCAGATACGCAGTATTTT. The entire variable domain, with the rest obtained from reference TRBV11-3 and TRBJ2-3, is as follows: EAGVVQSPRYKIIEKKQPVAFWCNPISGHNTLYWYLQNLGQGPELLIRYENEEAVDDSQLPKDRFSAERLKGVDSTLKIQPAELGDSAVYLCASSLRTGADTQYFGPGTRLTVL.

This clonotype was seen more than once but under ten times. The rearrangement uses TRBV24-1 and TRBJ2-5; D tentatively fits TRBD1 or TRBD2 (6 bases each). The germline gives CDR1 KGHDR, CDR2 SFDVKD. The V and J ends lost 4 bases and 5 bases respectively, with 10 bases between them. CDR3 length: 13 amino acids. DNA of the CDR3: TGTGCCACCAGTGAGGGGGGCATCGAGACCCAGTACTTC. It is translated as CATSEGGIETQYF.

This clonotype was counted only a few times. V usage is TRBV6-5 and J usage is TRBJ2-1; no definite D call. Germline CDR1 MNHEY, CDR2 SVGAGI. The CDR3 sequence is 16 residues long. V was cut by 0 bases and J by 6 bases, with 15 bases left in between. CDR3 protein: CASSYSPPGRFNEQFF. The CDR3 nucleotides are TGTGCCAGCAGTTACTCACCACCCGGACGGTTCAATGAGCAGTTCTTC.

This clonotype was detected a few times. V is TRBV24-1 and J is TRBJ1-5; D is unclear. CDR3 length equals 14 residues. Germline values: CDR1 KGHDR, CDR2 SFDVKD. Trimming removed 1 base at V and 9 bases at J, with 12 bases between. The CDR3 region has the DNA TGTGCCACCAGTGATTTCTCGACGAGCGGGCCCCAGCATTTT. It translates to CATSDFSTSGPQHF.

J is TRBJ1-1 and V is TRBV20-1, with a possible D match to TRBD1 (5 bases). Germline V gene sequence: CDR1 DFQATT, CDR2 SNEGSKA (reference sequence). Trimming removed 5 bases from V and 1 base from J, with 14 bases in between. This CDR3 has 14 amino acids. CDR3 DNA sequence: TGCAGTGCTTACGTCGGGGCGCGGAACACTGAAGCTTTCTTT. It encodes CSAYVGARNTEAFF.

The CDR3 reads CASAGSSTDTQYF. The DNA of the CDR3 is TGTGCCAGTGCGGGCTCTAGCACAGATACGCAGTATTTT. This sequence joins TRBV19 and TRBJ2-3; the D gene is possibly TRBD2 (5 bases). The length of the CDR3 is 13 residues. Germline values: CDR1 LNHDA, CDR2 SQIVND (reference sequence). V was clipped by 8 bases and J by 0 bases, with 9 bases between them.

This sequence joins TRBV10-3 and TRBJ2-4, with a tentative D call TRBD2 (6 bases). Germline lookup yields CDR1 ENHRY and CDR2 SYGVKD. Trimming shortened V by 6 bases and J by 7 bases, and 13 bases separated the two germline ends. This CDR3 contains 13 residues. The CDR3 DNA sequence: TGTGCCATCAGAGGAGGGGCCGGGAACATTCAGTACTTC. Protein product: CAIRGGAGNIQYF.

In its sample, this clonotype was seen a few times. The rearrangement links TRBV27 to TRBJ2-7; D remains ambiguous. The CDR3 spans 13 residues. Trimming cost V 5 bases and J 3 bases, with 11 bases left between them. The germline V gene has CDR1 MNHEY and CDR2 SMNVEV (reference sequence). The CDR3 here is CASSGSPDYEQYF. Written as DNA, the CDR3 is TGTGCCAGCAGTGGATCCCCGGACTACGAGCAGTACTTC.

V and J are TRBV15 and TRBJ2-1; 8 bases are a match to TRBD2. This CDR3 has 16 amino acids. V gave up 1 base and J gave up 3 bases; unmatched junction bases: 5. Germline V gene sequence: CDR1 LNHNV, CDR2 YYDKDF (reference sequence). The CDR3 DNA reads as TGTGCCACCAGCAGAGGAGGGCTAGCGGGCTACAATGAGCAGTTCTTC. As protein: CATSRGGLAGYNEQFF.

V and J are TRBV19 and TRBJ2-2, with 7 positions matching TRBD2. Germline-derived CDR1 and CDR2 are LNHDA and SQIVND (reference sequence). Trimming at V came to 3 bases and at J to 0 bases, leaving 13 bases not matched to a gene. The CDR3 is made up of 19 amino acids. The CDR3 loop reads CASSIGAAGDYANTGELFF. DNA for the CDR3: TGTGCCAGTAGTATCGGGGCTGCGGGAGACTACGCGAACACCGGGGAGCTGTTTTTT.

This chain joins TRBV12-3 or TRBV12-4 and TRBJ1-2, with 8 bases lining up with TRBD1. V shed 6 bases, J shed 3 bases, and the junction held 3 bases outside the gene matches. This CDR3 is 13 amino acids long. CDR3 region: CASSQTGDYGYTF. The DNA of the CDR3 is TGTGCCAGCAGCCAGACAGGGGACTATGGCTACACCTTC.

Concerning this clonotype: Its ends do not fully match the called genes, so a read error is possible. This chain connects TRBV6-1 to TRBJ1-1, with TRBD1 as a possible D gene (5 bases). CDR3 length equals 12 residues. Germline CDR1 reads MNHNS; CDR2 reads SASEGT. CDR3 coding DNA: TGTGCCATCAGTGTAGGGGACACTGAAGCTTTCTTT. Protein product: CAISVGDTEAFF.

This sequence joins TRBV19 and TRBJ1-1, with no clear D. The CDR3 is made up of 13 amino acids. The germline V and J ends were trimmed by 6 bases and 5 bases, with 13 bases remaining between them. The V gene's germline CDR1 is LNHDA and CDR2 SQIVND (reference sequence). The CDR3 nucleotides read TGTGCCAGTAGGAACGGACGGGGAACTGAAGCTTTCTTT. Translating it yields CASRNGRGTEAFF.

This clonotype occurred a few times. CDR3 DNA sequence: TGTGCCAGTAGTATGCCCGGGGGCGGTCAGCCCCAGCATTTT. Protein sequence: CASSMPGGGQPQHF. The gene calls are TRBV19 and TRBJ1-5; tentative D call: TRBD1 (6 bases). The CDR3 totals 14 residues. The germline V and J ends were trimmed by 3 bases and 6 bases, with 12 bases remaining between them. Germline V gene sequence: CDR1 LNHDA, CDR2 SQIVND (reference sequence).

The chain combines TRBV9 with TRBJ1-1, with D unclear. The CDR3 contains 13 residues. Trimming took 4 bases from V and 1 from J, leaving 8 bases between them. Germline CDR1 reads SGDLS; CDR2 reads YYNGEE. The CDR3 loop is CASSISWNTEAFF. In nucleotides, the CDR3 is TGTGCCAGCAGCATCTCTTGGAACACTGAAGCTTTCTTT.

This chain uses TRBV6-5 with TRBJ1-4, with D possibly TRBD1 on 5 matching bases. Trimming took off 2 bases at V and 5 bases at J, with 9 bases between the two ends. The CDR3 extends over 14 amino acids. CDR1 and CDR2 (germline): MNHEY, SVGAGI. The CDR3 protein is CASSYRGGNEKLFF. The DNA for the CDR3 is TGTGCCAGCAGTTACAGGGGCGGGAATGAAAAACTGTTTTTT.